This entry features one T cell receptor (beta chain) sequence. The CDR3 runs 16 residues. V lost 2 bases to trimming and J lost 0 bases; unmatched junction nucleotides: 4. Germline V gives CDR1 ENHRY, CDR2 SYGVKD. This sample is drawn from a study of regulatory T cells in long-lasting Graves disease. Time point reported: newly diagnosed GD, antithyroid drugs for less than 3 months. Extracted PBMC RNA gave rise to the TCR library. The authors built TCR beta libraries using iRepertoire HTBI primers and Arm-PCR of CDR3 regions. TCRdb reprocessed the multiplex PCR reads with MiXCR, giving one entry per CDR3 protein. Of roughly 530,000 distinct CDR3 sequences listed, approximately 16% are singletons. This sample was also put to use in a study of T cells in Graves' hyperthyroidism and ophthalmopathy.

The sequence derives from a woman aged 35-65 years with Graves disease. The sequenced sample was peripheral blood mononuclear cells (PBMCs), obtained at new diagnosis, from a patient treated with antithyroid drugs. The chain combines TRBV10-3 with TRBJ2-3, with 8 bases that match TRBD2. CDR3 sequence: CAISESGGGSTDTQYF. CDR3 coding DNA: TGTGCCATCAGTGAGAGCGGCGGGGGGAGCACAGATACGCAGTATTTT.